The 6 T cell receptor beta chains reported below all come from one sample, sequenced in a study of cytomegalovirus exposure and HLA in healthy donors. PCR used 60 Vbeta primers and 13 Jbeta primers. The method was immunoSEQ multiplex PCR; TCRdb's version includes in-frame clones alone and lacks a portion of them. The data contain about 120,000 clones, over 75% of them seen just once; the ten biggest clones take up roughly 4.1%. Source material: PBMCs. These receptor sequences come from a man aged 18-30 years in good health and CMV-seropositive.

This clone was seen more than once but under ten times. The chain is built from TRBV6-1 and TRBJ1-1; D is unclear. Trimming stripped 7 bases from V and 5 bases from J, with 8 bases between. Germline assignment: CDR1 MNHNS and CDR2 SASEGT. This CDR3 spans 11 amino acids. DNA for the CDR3: TGTGCCAGCATAGGCGGGACTGAAGCTTTCTTT. Protein: CASIGGTEAFF.

This rearrangement joins TRBV29-1 to TRBJ1-1, with 9 bases identical to TRBD1. Germline values: CDR1 SQVTM, CDR2 ANQGSEA. The CDR3 is made up of 13 amino acids. With 5 bases clipped from V and 1 base from J, the junction kept 2 bases outside the gene matches. The CDR3 DNA is TGCAGCGTTACGACAGGGGGGAACACTGAAGCTTTCTTT. Translation: CSVTTGGNTEAFF.

The chain links TRBV25-1 to TRBJ2-5; 12 nucleotides agree with TRBD2. This CDR3 is 17 amino acids long. Trimming took 8 bases from V and 5 from J; bases not matched to a gene: 15. Germline CDR1 reads MGHDK; CDR2 reads SYGVNS. The CDR3 here is CASGGGASGRAFETQYF. CDR3 coding DNA: TGTGCCAGCGGCGGGGGAGCTAGCGGGAGGGCCTTTGAGACCCAGTACTTC.

CDR3 DNA sequence: TGTGCCAGTAGTATAGTACGGGGAGCCGGAAACACCATATATTTT. It specifies CASSIVRGAGNTIYF. The chain links TRBV19 to TRBJ1-3, with D hard to call. Trimming took off 1 base at V and 4 bases at J, with 11 bases between the two ends. The CDR3 sequence is 15 residues long. Germline V gives CDR1 LNHDA, CDR2 SQIVND (reference sequence).

The chain links TRBV7-2 to TRBJ2-7; D perhaps matches TRBD1 (5 bases). V was shortened by 2 bases and J by 7 bases, with 12 bases between the two germline ends. Germline lookup yields CDR1 SGHTA and CDR2 FQGNSA. This CDR3 contains 13 residues. CDR3: CASSLSGQGEQYF. The DNA of the CDR3 is TGTGCCAGCAGCTTATCAGGGCAGGGAGAGCAGTACTTC.

The chain is built from TRBV15 and TRBJ1-2, with D possibly matching TRBD1 (5 bases). The CDR3 spans 13 residues. V lost 0 bases and J 7 bases, leaving 9 bases between the germline ends. The germline V gene has CDR1 LNHNV and CDR2 YYDKDF (reference sequence). Written as DNA, the CDR3 is TGTGCCACCAGCAGAGATACCGGGGGTGGCTACACCTTC. Translating it yields CATSRDTGGGYTF.